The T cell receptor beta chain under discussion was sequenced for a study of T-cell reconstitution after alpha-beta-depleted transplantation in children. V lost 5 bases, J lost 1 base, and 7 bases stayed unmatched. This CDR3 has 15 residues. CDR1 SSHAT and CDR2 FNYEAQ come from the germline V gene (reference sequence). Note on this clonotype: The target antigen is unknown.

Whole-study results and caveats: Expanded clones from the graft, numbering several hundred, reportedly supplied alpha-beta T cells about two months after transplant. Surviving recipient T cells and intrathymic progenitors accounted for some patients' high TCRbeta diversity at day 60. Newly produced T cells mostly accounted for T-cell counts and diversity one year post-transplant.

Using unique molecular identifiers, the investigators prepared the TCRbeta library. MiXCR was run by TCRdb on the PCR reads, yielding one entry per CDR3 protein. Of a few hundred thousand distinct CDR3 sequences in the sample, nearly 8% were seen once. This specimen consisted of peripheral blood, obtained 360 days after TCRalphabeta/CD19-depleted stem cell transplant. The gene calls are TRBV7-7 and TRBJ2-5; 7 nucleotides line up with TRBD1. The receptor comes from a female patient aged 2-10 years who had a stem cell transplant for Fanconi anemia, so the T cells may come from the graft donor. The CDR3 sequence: CASSPHGQVQETQYF. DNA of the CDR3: TGTGCCAGCAGCCCCCATGGACAGGTCCAAGAGACCCAGTACTTC.